This T cell receptor (beta chain) was documented in a study of OX40 agonist ivuxolimab in advanced cancers. Study-level background: Ivuxolimab, which targeted the costimulatory receptor OX40 (CD134), was an agonistic, fully human IgG2 monoclonal antibody. Prior anti-PD-1, anti-PD-L1 or anti-CTLA-4 therapy was permitted, and checkpoint inhibitors had been received by around 40% of dose-escalation patients. Partial responses occurred in three dose-escalation patients: two with cutaneous melanoma and one with hepatocellular carcinoma. In the dose-escalation cohort, around four fifths of patients were male, and the mean age was around 60 years, with a range of 23 to 79. Intravenous ivuxolimab was administered to patients every 2 weeks at six dose levels: 0.01, 0.1, 0.3, 1.5, 3 and 10 mg/kg. Of the 50 to 55 patients in dose escalation, about 20 had hepatocellular carcinoma, some 15 had melanoma, 9 had renal cell carcinoma and 9 had head and neck cancer. The paper describes the monotherapy dose-escalation part (N ≈ 52 patients) of the phase I trial of ivuxolimab. The point of sequencing TCRbeta in the periphery was to test whether ivuxolimab changed TCR sequence diversity and drove clonal T-cell expansion.

The trial excluded patients who had a history of autoimmune disease or were on systemic immunosuppression. In every dose cohort, peripheral blood was drawn for TCR sequencing at baseline, cycle 4 day 1, and cycle 7 day 1. Samples were obtained from an open-label, multicenter, first-in-human phase I dose-escalation trial of ivuxolimab. Adults with locally advanced or metastatic head and neck squamous cell, hepatocellular, melanoma or renal cell carcinoma were enrolled in the trial. CD4+ and CD8+ T cells were sorted separately from peripheral blood before TCR sequencing. Genomic DNA was extracted from sorted cells for sequencing of the TCRbeta CDR3 region. The immunoSEQ Assay was used for sequencing of TCRbeta CDR3 regions. Drawn from immuneACCESS, this table holds only the in-frame rearrangements with V and J called that TCRdb kept. Clones are partly lost; checked studies trace under half to an unresolved V gene and leave the rest unexplained. The sample records roughly 26,000 clones, roughly three quarters of which are singletons. The ten largest clones add up to more than 11% of the sample.

The full study reports these points: Low levels of normalized T-cell clonal expansion were also seen in some nonresponding patients. In the 0.1-3.0 mg/kg groups, partial responders had among the lowest normalized peripheral clonal expansion, particularly in CD8+ T cells. The antigen specificity of the peripheral T cells that underwent clonal expansion was not determined. At doses of 0.1 to 3.0 mg/kg, clonal expansion of both CD4+ and CD8+ T cells in blood was seen between baseline and week 6. After ivuxolimab, CD8+ T cells had more expanded clones than CD4+ T cells on average.

Worth noting for this clone: Which antigen it targets is not known. No much larger clone exists at a distance of one base, and base qualities are not known.

The cysteine opens and the phenylalanine closes a CDR3 of 14 amino acids. Just the 42-base CDR3 DNA is kept, in frame starting at base 1. V is shortened by 0 bases, J by 2 bases, and the region joining them spans 8 bases. The germline V gene yields SGHRS for CDR1 and YFSETQ for CDR2. The TCR originated in an adult with an advanced solid tumor such as melanoma, head and neck, liver or kidney cancer. The chain employs TRBV5-1 and TRBJ2-5; TRBD1 is possibly the D segment (5 matching bases). Source: CD4+ or CD8+ T cells sorted from blood, taken in a trial of the OX40 agonist ivuxolimab. At the DNA level, the sequence is TGCGCCAGCAGCTTGGGAGACAGACAAGAGACCCAGTACTTC. Translation gives CASSLGDRQETQYF.